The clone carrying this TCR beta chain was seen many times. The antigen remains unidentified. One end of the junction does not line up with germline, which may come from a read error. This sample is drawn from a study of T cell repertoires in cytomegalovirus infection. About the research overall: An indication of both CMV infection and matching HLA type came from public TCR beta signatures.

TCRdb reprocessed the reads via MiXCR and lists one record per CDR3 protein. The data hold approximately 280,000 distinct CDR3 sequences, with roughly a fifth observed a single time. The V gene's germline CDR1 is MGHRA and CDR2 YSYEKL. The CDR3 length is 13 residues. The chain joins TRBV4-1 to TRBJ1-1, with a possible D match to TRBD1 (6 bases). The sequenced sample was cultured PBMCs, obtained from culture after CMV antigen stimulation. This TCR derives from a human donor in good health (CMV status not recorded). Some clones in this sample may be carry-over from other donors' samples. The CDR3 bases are TGTGCCAGCAGCAGGACAGTGAACACTGAAGCTTTCTTT. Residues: CASSRTVNTEAFF.